One TCR beta chain is described in this entry. Only in-frame clones appear in the TCRdb table, and some are missing; sequencing was by immunoSEQ multiplex PCR. The sample has around 17,000 clones; almost 80% are singletons. The CDR3 totals 14 residues. Germline assignment: CDR1 SGHVS and CDR2 FQNEAQ. V gave up 6 bases and J gave up 3 bases; unmatched junction bases: 6. The sample is drawn from a study of tumour-infiltrating T cells in Burkitt lymphoma. About the study: Overall and progression-free survival were predicted by productive clonality.

This TCR was sampled from a human donor with diffuse large B-cell lymphoma. Specimen: tumor tissue. The V and J genes are TRBV7-8 and TRBJ2-3; 7 bases are a match to TRBD1. The CDR3 DNA sequence: TGTGCCAGCAGTCGATTACAGGGGACAGATACGCAGTATTTT. Translation gives CASSRLQGTDTQYF.